The 6 T cell receptor beta chains presented below share a single source sample, sequenced in a study of vaccination effects on CD4 cells after COVID-19. What these receptors recognize is not known. Ahead of sequencing, the ViraFEST assay grew antigen-specific CD4+ T cells using viral peptide pools. Upon completion of 10 days in culture, CD4+ T cells were isolated. Previously uninfected by SARS-CoV-2, the vaccine recipients also showed negative nucleocapsid antibodies. Sequencing used immunoSEQ multiplex PCR; TCRdb keeps in-frame clones, though not all of them. The table includes about 73,000 clones, more than 60% detected once. Sequenced here: CD4+ T cells from PBMCs cultured with SARS-CoV-2 spike peptides, sampled before COVID-19 vaccination. Every receptor here comes from a human donor who received a COVID-19 vaccine.

This clone has a single count. The chain joins TRBV3-1 (or the pseudogene TRBV3-2) to TRBJ1-1; D unclear. The germline gives CDR1 LGHDT, CDR2 YNNKEL (reference sequence). CDR3 size: 14 residues. Trimming left V 1 base short and J 0 bases short, with 6 bases between. The CDR3 region is CASSQGMVNTEAFF. In DNA form, the CDR3 reads TGTGCCAGCAGCCAAGGAATGGTGAACACTGAAGCTTTCTTT.

CDR3 nucleotide sequence: TGTGCCAGCAGCTTGGTAGGCCAGGGGGCTAATTCACCCCTCCACTTT. This encodes CASSLVGQGANSPLHF. V usage is TRBV5-6 and J usage is TRBJ1-6, with 8 bases identical to TRBD1. Germline values: CDR1 SGHDT, CDR2 YYEEEE. V shed 0 bases, J shed 6 bases, and the junction held 5 bases outside the gene matches. The CDR3 runs to 16 residues.

V is TRBV5-1 and J is TRBJ1-4; 9 nucleotides align to TRBD1. Germline V CDR1 and CDR2: SGHRS, YFSETQ. J was trimmed by 4 bases and V by 0 bases; bases with no gene match: 1. The CDR3 runs 15 residues. CDR3 sequence (DNA): TGCGCCAGCAGCTTGGGGGACAGGGATAATGAAAAACTGTTTTTT. Amino acids: CASSLGDRDNEKLFF.

The V gene is TRBV27, the J gene TRBJ1-1; the match to TRBD1 covers 7 bases. The V and J ends lost 1 base and 1 base, in that order; junction bases with no gene match: 6. Germline V CDR1 and CDR2: MNHEY, SMNVEV (reference sequence). The CDR3 covers 16 residues. The CDR3 DNA reads TGTGCCAGCAGTTTATGGGGCAGGGGGGGGAACACTGAAGCTTTCTTT. This gives the protein CASSLWGRGGNTEAFF.

V gene TRBV19 combines with J gene TRBJ1-3; D not resolved. Germline-derived CDR1 and CDR2 are LNHDA and SQIVND (reference sequence). CDR3 length equals 12 residues. Trimming shortened V by 5 bases and J by 4 bases, and 6 bases separated the two germline ends. The CDR3 region has the DNA TGTGCCAGTAGTGGGCAGGGAAACACCATATATTTT. This gives the protein CASSGQGNTIYF.

There are a few counts of this clone. This rearrangement joins TRBV19 to TRBJ1-5; D is unresolved. The V gene's germline CDR1 is LNHDA and CDR2 SQIVND (reference sequence). V dropped 3 bases and J dropped 0 bases, with 9 bases sitting between them. There are 15 residues in the CDR3. CDR3: CASSIVASSNQPQHF. The CDR3 region has the DNA TGTGCCAGTAGTATTGTGGCCAGTAGCAATCAGCCCCAGCATTTT.